This T cell receptor beta chain is from a study of cytomegalovirus exposure and HLA in healthy donors. With 3 bases removed from V and 4 bases from J, the gap between germline ends came to 15 bases. Germline CDR1 SGHRS, CDR2 YFSETQ. This CDR3 region has 15 residues. PCR used 60 Vbeta primers and 13 Jbeta primers. Method: immunoSEQ multiplex PCR; TCRdb's copy keeps in-frame clones and lacks some. Its listing shows about 83,000 clones. This clonotype originated in a man aged 18 to 30 in good health and CMV-seropositive. The chain employs TRBV5-1 and TRBJ2-3; D is possibly TRBD1 (7 bases). The sequencing input was PBMCs. DNA of the CDR3: TGCGCCAGCAGCTCCCAGGGGGGAATCGCAGATACGCAGTATTTT. This codes for CASSSQGGIADTQYF.